These 9 T cell receptor beta chains share one sample of origin, sequenced in a study of Ad26.COV2.S vaccination and SARS-CoV-2 variants. Measured with immunoSEQ multiplex PCR; TCRdb has only the in-frame clones, and not every one. The sample carries about 680,000 clones, around 89% recorded once. Treatment described: about 20 received Ad26.COV2.S at low or high dose, single or two shots; 5 received placebo; per-sample allocation not given. Following the first vaccine or placebo injection, samples were taken on day 63. Specimen: peripheral blood, collected in a trial of Ad26.COV2.S vaccine versus placebo. The receptors were sampled from a person between 18 and 65 years old who received the Ad26.COV2.S COVID-19 vaccine or a placebo.

This rearrangement joins TRBV27 to TRBJ2-7; D possibly corresponds to TRBD1 (6 bases). V was cut by 8 bases and J by 4 bases, with 15 bases left in between. This CDR3 contains 13 residues. Germline V gives CDR1 MNHEY, CDR2 SMNVEV (reference sequence). The CDR3 DNA follows: TGTGCCAGCCGCCCGGACAGTTTTTACGAGCAGTACTTC. Amino acid sequence: CASRPDSFYEQYF.

The CDR3 DNA reads TGTGCCAGCAGCCAAATGACAGAGCAGTACTTC. This codes for CASSQMTEQYF. The gene calls are TRBV3-1 (or the pseudogene TRBV3-2) and TRBJ2-7; no clear D gene. CDR1 LGHDT and CDR2 YNNKEL come from the germline V gene (reference sequence). The V gene lost 2 bases and the J gene lost 7 bases, with 6 bases spanning the gap. The CDR3 spans 11 residues.

The rearrangement links TRBV5-1 to TRBJ2-7; 8 positions agree with TRBD1. The CDR3 length is 12 residues. The V gene's germline CDR1 is SGHRS and CDR2 YFSETQ. V shed 4 bases and J 6 bases; nucleotides not matched to a gene: 3. CDR3 sequence (DNA): TGCGCCAGCAGCACCGGACAGGGCGAGCAGTACTTC. This sequence encodes CASSTGQGEQYF.

This rearrangement joins TRBV18 to TRBJ2-4, with D perhaps matching TRBD1 (6 bases). The V end lost 5 bases, the J end lost 4 bases, and 6 bases lay between the germline ends. The CDR3 runs to 12 residues. Germline assignment: CDR1 KGHSH and CDR2 LQKENI. The CDR3 region has the DNA TGTGCCAGCTCAGGACAGAAAAACATTCAGTACTTC. As protein: CASSGQKNIQYF.

The V call is TRBV7-8, the J call TRBJ2-7; D call uncertain. Trimming took off 5 bases at V and 4 bases at J, with 12 bases between the two ends. This CDR3 has 13 residues. Germline V lookup: CDR1 SGHVS, CDR2 FQNEAQ. CDR3 sequence (DNA): TGTGCCAGCAGCACCAGCGACAAGTACGAGCAGTACTTC. Protein: CASSTSDKYEQYF.

V and J are TRBV29-1 and TRBJ1-1, with D perhaps TRBD1 (6 bases). The CDR3 has 14 amino acids. The germline CDR1 and CDR2 sequences are SQVTM and ANQGSEA. V was shortened by 8 bases and J by 3 bases, with 19 bases between the two germline ends. The CDR3 is CSPGGDSTDTEAFF. For the CDR3, the DNA is TGCAGCCCGGGGGGCGACAGTACGGACACTGAAGCTTTCTTT.

The sample holds one count of this clone. J is TRBJ2-7 and V is TRBV11-1; 7 nucleotides match TRBD2. There are 16 residues in the CDR3. V shed 5 bases, J shed 0 bases, and the junction held 10 bases outside the gene matches. Looked up from germline, CDR1 is SGHAT and CDR2 is FQDESV (reference sequence). The CDR3 DNA sequence: TGTGCCAGCAGCAACCCCCACGGGGGGAGCTCCTACGAGCAGTACTTC. Protein product: CASSNPHGGSSYEQYF.

This chain joins TRBV19 and TRBJ2-7; D is uncertain. Trimming took 5 bases from V and 0 from J, leaving 8 bases between them. Per germline, CDR1 LNHDA and CDR2 SQIVND (reference sequence). The CDR3 contains 13 residues. The DNA of the CDR3 is TGTGCCAGTAGTGAGAGCCTCTCCTACGAGCAGTACTTC. Translating gives CASSESLSYEQYF.

J is TRBJ2-4 and V is TRBV20-1; D assignment may be TRBD1 or TRBD2 (5 bases each). Germline V gene lookup returns CDR1 DFQATT and CDR2 SNEGSKA (reference sequence). CDR3 size: 15 residues. V lost 3 bases to trimming and J lost 3 bases, with 15 bases between them. The CDR3 nucleotides read TGCAGTGCTAGTGCGATTCGGGGCGTCAAAAACATTCAGTACTTC. Protein sequence: CSASAIRGVKNIQYF.